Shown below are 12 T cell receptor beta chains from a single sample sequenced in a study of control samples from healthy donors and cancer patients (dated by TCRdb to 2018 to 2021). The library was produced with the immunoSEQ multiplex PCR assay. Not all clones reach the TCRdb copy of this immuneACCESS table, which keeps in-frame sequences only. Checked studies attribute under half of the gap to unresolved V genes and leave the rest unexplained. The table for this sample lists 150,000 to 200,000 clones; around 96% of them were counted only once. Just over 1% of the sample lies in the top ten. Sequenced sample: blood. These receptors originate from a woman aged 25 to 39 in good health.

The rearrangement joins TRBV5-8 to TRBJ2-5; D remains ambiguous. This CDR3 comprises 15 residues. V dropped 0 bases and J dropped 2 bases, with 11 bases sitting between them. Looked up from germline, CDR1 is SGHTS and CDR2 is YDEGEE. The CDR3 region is CASSLGRVTQETQYF. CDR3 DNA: TGTGCCAGCAGCTTGGGTAGGGTGACACAAGAGACCCAGTACTTC.

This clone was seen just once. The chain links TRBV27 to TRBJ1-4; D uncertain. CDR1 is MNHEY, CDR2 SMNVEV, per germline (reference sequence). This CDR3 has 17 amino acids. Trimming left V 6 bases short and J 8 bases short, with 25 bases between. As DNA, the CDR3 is TGTGCCAGCAGGCCCAACGACCCCGCGCTAGGGTTCGAAAAACTGTTTTTT. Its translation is CASRPNDPALGFEKLFF.

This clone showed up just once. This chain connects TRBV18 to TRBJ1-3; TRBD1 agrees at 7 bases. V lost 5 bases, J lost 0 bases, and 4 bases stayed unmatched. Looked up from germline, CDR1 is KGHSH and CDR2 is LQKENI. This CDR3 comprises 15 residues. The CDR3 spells CASSSRTGSGNTIYF. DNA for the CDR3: TGTGCCAGCTCAAGCAGGACAGGCTCTGGAAACACCATATATTTT.

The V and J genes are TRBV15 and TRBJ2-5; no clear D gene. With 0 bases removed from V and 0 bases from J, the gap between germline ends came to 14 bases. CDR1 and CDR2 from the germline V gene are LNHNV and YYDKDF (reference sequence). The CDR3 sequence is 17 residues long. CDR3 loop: CATSRDVSRRYQETQYF. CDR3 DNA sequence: TGTGCCACCAGCAGAGATGTTAGCAGACGGTACCAAGAGACCCAGTACTTC.

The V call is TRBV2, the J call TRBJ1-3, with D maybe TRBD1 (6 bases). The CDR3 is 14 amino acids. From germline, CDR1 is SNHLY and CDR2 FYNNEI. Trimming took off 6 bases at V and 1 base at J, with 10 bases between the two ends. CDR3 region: CASSRTGSGNTIYF. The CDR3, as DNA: TGTGCCAGCAGCCGAACAGGGTCTGGAAACACCATATATTTT.

CDR3 sequence (DNA): TGTGCCACCAGTGCCGGACAGGGGGCGGGGAATGAGCAGTTCTTC. Its translation is CATSAGQGAGNEQFF. This chain joins TRBV24-1 and TRBJ2-1; TRBD1 matches 11 bases. The trim removed 5 bases at V and 7 bases at J, leaving 6 bases unmatched. This CDR3 is 15 amino acids long. Germline CDR1 reads KGHDR; CDR2 reads SFDVKD.

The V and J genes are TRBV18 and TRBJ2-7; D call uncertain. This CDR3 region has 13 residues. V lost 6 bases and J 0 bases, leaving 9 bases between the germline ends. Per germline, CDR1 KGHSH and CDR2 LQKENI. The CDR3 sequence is CASSPLYSYEQYF. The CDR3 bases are TGTGCCAGCTCCCCATTATACTCCTACGAGCAGTACTTC.

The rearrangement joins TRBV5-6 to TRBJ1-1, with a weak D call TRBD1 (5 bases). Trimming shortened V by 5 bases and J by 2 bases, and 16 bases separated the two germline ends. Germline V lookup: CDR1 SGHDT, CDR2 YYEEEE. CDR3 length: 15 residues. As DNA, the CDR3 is TGTGCCAGCAGAAATACACGGGGGGGAAACACTGAAGCTTTCTTT. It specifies CASRNTRGGNTEAFF.

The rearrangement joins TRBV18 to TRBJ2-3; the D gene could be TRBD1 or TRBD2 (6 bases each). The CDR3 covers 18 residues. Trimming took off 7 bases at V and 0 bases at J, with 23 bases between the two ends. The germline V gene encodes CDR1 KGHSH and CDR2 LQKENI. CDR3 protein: CASLRSIRQEGSTDTQYF. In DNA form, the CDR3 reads TGTGCCAGCTTGCGGTCCATTCGACAGGAGGGTAGCACAGATACGCAGTATTTT.

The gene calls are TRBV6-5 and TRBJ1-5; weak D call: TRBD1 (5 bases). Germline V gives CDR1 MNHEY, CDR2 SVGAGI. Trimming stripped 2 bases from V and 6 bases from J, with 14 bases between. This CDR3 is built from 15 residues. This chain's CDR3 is CASSYGTGAGQPQHF. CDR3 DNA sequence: TGTGCCAGCAGTTACGGGACGGGAGCTGGTCAGCCCCAGCATTTT.

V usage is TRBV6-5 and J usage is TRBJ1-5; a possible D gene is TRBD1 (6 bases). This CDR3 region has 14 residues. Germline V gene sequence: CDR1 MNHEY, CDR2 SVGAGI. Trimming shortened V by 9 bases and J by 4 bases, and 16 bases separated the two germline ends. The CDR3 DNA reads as TGTGCCAGTTCCCGGGACACCTTAAATCAGCCCCAGCATTTT. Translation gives CASSRDTLNQPQHF.

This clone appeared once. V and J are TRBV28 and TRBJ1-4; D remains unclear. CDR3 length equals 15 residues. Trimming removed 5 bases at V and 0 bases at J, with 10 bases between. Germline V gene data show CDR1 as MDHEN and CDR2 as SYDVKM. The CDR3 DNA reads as TGTGCCAGCAGTGCATACAGAGCAACTAATGAAAAACTGTTTTTT. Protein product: CASSAYRATNEKLFF. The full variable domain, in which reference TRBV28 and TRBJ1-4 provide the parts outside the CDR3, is DVKVTQSSRYLVKRTGEKVFLECVQDMDHENMFWYRQDPGLGLRLIYFSYDVKMKEKGDIPEGYSVSREKKERFSLILESASTNQTSMYLCASSAYRATNEKLFFGSGTQLSVL.